One sample yielded the 26 T cell receptor beta chains listed below, sequenced in a study of blood T cell repertoires in COVID-19. The repertoire was sequenced with immunoSEQ multiplex PCR; TCRdb's copy has only in-frame clones and lacks some. The sample carries about 350,000 clones, approximately 91% recorded once. Material for sequencing was peripheral blood. The receptors were sampled from a woman aged 65 to 85 with COVID-19, enrolled during active disease.

The J gene is TRBJ1-2, the V gene TRBV6-6, with D uncertain. Trimming removed 6 bases at V and 5 bases at J, with 16 bases between. CDR3 length equals 14 residues. Germline loops: CDR1 MNHNY, CDR2 SVGAGI (reference sequence). The CDR3 reads CASSPPPGNYGYTF. The CDR3 DNA follows: TGTGCCAGCAGCCCCCCTCCGGGGAATTATGGCTACACCTTC.

The genes are TRBV28 and TRBJ1-5, with 7 bases identical to TRBD1. This CDR3 has 14 residues. V dropped 2 bases and J dropped 7; count of bases not matched to a gene: 5. In germline, CDR1 is MDHEN, CDR2 SYDVKM. In DNA, the CDR3 is TGTGCCAGCAGTTTAGACAGGGAGGACCAGCCCCAGCATTTT. Protein product: CASSLDREDQPQHF.

This chain uses TRBV20-1 with TRBJ2-5; D is possibly TRBD2 (6 bases). CDR1 is DFQATT, CDR2 SNEGSKA, per germline (reference sequence). V lost 7 bases, J lost 6 bases, and 12 bases lay in between. The length of the CDR3 is 11 residues. The CDR3 sequence is CSEDGGKTQYF. For the CDR3, the DNA is TGCAGTGAGGACGGGGGAAAGACCCAGTACTTC.

The chain combines TRBV2 with TRBJ1-5; the D is unclear. The germline gives CDR1 SNHLY, CDR2 FYNNEI. Between the trimmed V and J ends, which lost 9 bases and 5 bases, there was a span of 14 bases. The CDR3 covers 13 residues. In DNA form, the CDR3 reads TGTGCCAGTCATGTAGTACCCTATCAGCCCCAGCATTTT. Its translation is CASHVVPYQPQHF. The full variable domain, its missing parts supplied by reference TRBV2 and TRBJ1-5, is EPEVTQTPSHQVTQMGQEVILRCVPISNHLYFYWYRQILGQKVEFLVSFYNNEISEKSEIFDDQFSVERPDGSNFTLKIRSTKLEDSAMYFCASHVVPYQPQHFGDGTRLSIL.

The rearrangement links TRBV9 to TRBJ2-7; 15 bases match TRBD2. The CDR3 is made up of 15 amino acids. Germline V gene lookup returns CDR1 SGDLS and CDR2 YYNGEE. After removal of 3 bases from V and 6 bases from J, the junction contained 4 bases not matched to a gene. CDR3 region: CASSAGTSGGIEQYF. The CDR3 nucleotides are TGTGCCAGCAGCGCCGGGACTAGCGGGGGGATCGAGCAGTACTTC.

J is TRBJ1-6 and V is TRBV7-6; a weak D match, TRBD1 (5 bases). The V gene lost 5 bases and the J gene lost 0 bases, with 11 bases spanning the gap. The CDR3 spans 16 residues. CDR1 and CDR2 (germline): SGHVS, FNYEAQ. For the CDR3, the DNA is TGTGCCAGCAGCCAAACAGGAAGCTCCTATAATTCACCCCTCCACTTT. This encodes CASSQTGSSYNSPLHF.

This clone appeared a few times. The chain has TRBV27 and TRBJ1-6; possible D gene TRBD1, 5 bases. This CDR3 is 15 amino acids long. V was clipped by 5 bases and J by 7 bases, with 15 bases between them. Germline V lookup: CDR1 MNHEY, CDR2 SMNVEV (reference sequence). The CDR3 region is CASSKQESRNSPLHF. The CDR3 DNA follows: TGTGCCAGCAGTAAACAGGAATCTCGCAATTCACCCCTCCACTTT.

The V call is TRBV12-3 or TRBV12-4, the J call TRBJ2-3; D remains unclear. The CDR3 is 11 amino acids. V shed 10 bases and J shed 2 bases, with 7 bases lying between them. Here the CDR3 reads CAIDSTDTQYF. For the CDR3, the DNA is TGTGCCATCGACTCCACAGATACGCAGTATTTT.

The chain is built from TRBV7-9 and TRBJ1-6; TRBD1 is a possible D gene (6 bases). The ends were cut back, 5 bases at V and 8 bases at J, with 10 bases in the middle. Germline V lookup: CDR1 SEHNR, CDR2 FQNEAQ (reference sequence). This CDR3 contains 13 residues. The DNA for the CDR3 is TGTGCCAGCAGCGTACCAGGGGATTCACCCCTCCACTTT. It specifies CASSVPGDSPLHF.

J is TRBJ2-7 and V is TRBV30; 10 positions match TRBD1. Germline CDR1 reads GTSNPN; CDR2 reads SVGIG (reference sequence). J was trimmed by 3 bases and V by 3 bases; bases with no gene match: 8. The CDR3 loop spans 15 amino acids. In DNA form, the CDR3 reads TGTGCCTGGAGCGGGACAGGGGAGTATGGCTACGAGCAGTACTTC. Protein product: CAWSGTGEYGYEQYF.

The chain couples TRBV24-1 to TRBJ1-1; tentative D call: TRBD1 (6 bases). CDR1 KGHDR and CDR2 SFDVKD come from the germline V gene. Trimming took 3 bases from V and 3 from J, leaving 13 bases between them. This CDR3 is 15 amino acids long. CDR3 in DNA: TGTGCCACCAGTGATCCGCGCCAGGGGTACACTGAAGCTTTCTTT. Translated: CATSDPRQGYTEAFF.

V and J are TRBV10-3 and TRBJ1-2; TRBD1 matches at 10 bases. Looked up from germline, CDR1 is ENHRY and CDR2 is SYGVKD. V was pared by 5 bases and J by 4 bases, with 10 bases of the junction left unmatched. There are 16 residues in the CDR3. This CDR3 reads CAISQTGTGEFYGYTF. The CDR3 DNA sequence: TGTGCCATCAGTCAAACCGGGACAGGGGAATTCTATGGCTACACCTTC.

The V call is TRBV4-1, the J call TRBJ1-1, with TRBD1 matching 7 bases. This CDR3 is 15 amino acids long. J was trimmed by 7 bases and V by 4 bases; bases with no gene match: 12. Germline values: CDR1 MGHRA, CDR2 YSYEKL. CDR3 in amino acids: CASSLGQLSEVEAFF. The CDR3 coding sequence is TGCGCCAGCAGCCTGGGACAGCTAAGCGAGGTTGAAGCTTTCTTT.

V usage is TRBV9 and J usage is TRBJ2-7; 9 bases fit TRBD2. Germline V CDR1 and CDR2: SGDLS, YYNGEE. The CDR3 length is 16 residues. The J segment lost 4 bases and the V segment lost 4 bases, leaving 12 bases of the junction unmatched. This CDR3 is CASSPTPGSGGYEQYF. CDR3 DNA: TGTGCCAGCAGCCCCACGCCGGGGAGCGGGGGGTACGAGCAGTACTTC.

The chain carries TRBV6-5 and TRBJ1-5, with 9 bases identical to TRBD1. The CDR3 has 14 residues. Germline trimming cut 4 bases from V and 5 bases from J; bases unmatched to any gene: 3. The germline V gene has CDR1 MNHEY and CDR2 SVGAGI. CDR3 DNA sequence: TGTGCCAGCAGTTTTTGGACAGGGGATCAGCCCCAGCATTTT. Its translation: CASSFWTGDQPQHF.

The gene calls are TRBV27 and TRBJ1-5; 9 nucleotides match TRBD1. The CDR3 is made up of 16 amino acids. V lost 6 bases to trimming and J lost 0 bases; unmatched junction nucleotides: 6. Germline CDR1 reads MNHEY; CDR2 reads SMNVEV (reference sequence). Here the CDR3 DNA reads TGTGCCAGCAGGGATGGGACAGGGAATAGCAATCAGCCCCAGCATTTT. This sequence encodes CASRDGTGNSNQPQHF.

The chain joins TRBV28 to TRBJ1-1; D unresolved. CDR1 and CDR2 (germline): MDHEN, SYDVKM. This CDR3 is 13 amino acids long. Trimming took 7 bases from V and 1 from J, leaving 10 bases between them. The CDR3 protein is CASTATGNTEAFF. The CDR3 DNA follows: TGTGCCAGCACCGCGACGGGGAACACTGAAGCTTTCTTT.

The rearrangement joins TRBV14 to TRBJ2-7; 7 nucleotides line up with TRBD1. CDR1 SGHDN and CDR2 FVKESK come from the germline V gene. Trimming at V came to 6 bases and at J to 1 base, leaving 12 bases not matched to a gene. The CDR3 extends over 16 amino acids. The CDR3 spells CASSGWTGLFSYEQYF. DNA of the CDR3: TGTGCCAGCAGTGGCTGGACAGGCTTATTTTCCTACGAGCAGTACTTC.

This clone appeared a few times. The chain is built from TRBV24-1 and TRBJ2-7; 11 bases map to TRBD1. Trimming took 10 bases from V and 0 from J; bases not matched to a gene: 4. CDR1 is KGHDR, CDR2 SFDVKD, per germline. The CDR3 runs to 14 residues. CDR3 in DNA: TGTGCCACTCCGGGACAGGGGGGCTCCTACGAGCAGTACTTC. Translating gives CATPGQGGSYEQYF.

This clone was picked up a small number of times. The CDR3 DNA sequence: TGTGCCAGCAGCGCCTACCTCACAGATACGCAGTATTTT. Encoded protein: CASSAYLTDTQYF. The chain joins TRBV9 to TRBJ2-3; D gene ambiguous. CDR1 and CDR2 (germline): SGDLS, YYNGEE. The CDR3 runs to 13 residues. Trimming shortened V by 3 bases and J by 2 bases, and 7 bases separated the two germline ends.

The sample holds a few counts of this clone. The chain recombines TRBV4-1 with TRBJ1-2, with TRBD1 as a possible D gene (5 bases). Trimming took off 4 bases at V and 4 bases at J, with 13 bases between the two ends. Germline V gene sequence: CDR1 MGHRA, CDR2 YSYEKL. This CDR3 is built from 14 residues. DNA for the CDR3: TGCGCCAGCAGCCCTGGGACTGACTTCTATGGCTACACCTTC. It specifies CASSPGTDFYGYTF.

The CDR3 spells CASSETTGNQPQHF. CDR3 in DNA: TGCGCCAGCAGTGAAACAACAGGGAATCAGCCCCAGCATTTT. This chain joins TRBV10-2 and TRBJ1-5, with a tentative D call TRBD1 (6 bases). Trimming shortened V by 3 bases and J by 4 bases, and 10 bases separated the two germline ends. Germline CDR1 and CDR2: WSHSY and SAAADI. The CDR3 is made up of 14 amino acids.

This chain joins TRBV5-1 and TRBJ1-1; no definite D call. Trimming took off 0 bases at V and 4 bases at J, with 13 bases between the two ends. The CDR3 runs to 15 residues. CDR1 is SGHRS, CDR2 YFSETQ, per germline. CDR3 protein: CASSLEFGLGTEAFF. The CDR3 DNA is TGCGCCAGCAGCTTGGAATTCGGCCTAGGCACTGAAGCTTTCTTT.

This chain uses TRBV5-1 with TRBJ2-1; TRBD1 might be the D (5 bases). Between the trimmed V and J ends, which lost 3 bases and 3 bases, there was a span of 13 bases. CDR3 length: 15 residues. The germline V gene has CDR1 SGHRS and CDR2 YFSETQ. Here the CDR3 DNA reads TGCGCCAGCAGCTCAGACAGCTATTACTACAATGAGCAGTTCTTC. Its protein product is CASSSDSYYYNEQFF. Drawing the rest from reference TRBV5-1 and TRBJ2-1, the complete variable domain is KAGVTQTPRYLIKTRGQQVTLSCSPISGHRSVSWYQQTPGQGLQFLFEYFSETQRNKGNFPGRFSGRQFSNSRSEMNVSTLELGDSALYLCASSSDSYYYNEQFFGPGTRLTVL.

V is TRBV28 and J is TRBJ1-2; 9 bases match TRBD1. In germline, CDR1 is MDHEN, CDR2 SYDVKM. V lost 6 bases and J lost 4; bases outside the gene matches: 18. The CDR3 has 18 residues. CDR3 in amino acids: CASSSSGQGVYQFYGYTF. CDR3 bases: TGTGCCAGCAGCTCCTCGGGACAGGGCGTCTATCAGTTCTATGGCTACACCTTC.

The V gene is TRBV9, the J gene TRBJ2-1; perhaps TRBD2 as D (6 bases). There are 13 residues in the CDR3. In germline, CDR1 is SGDLS, CDR2 YYNGEE. V was shortened by 6 bases and J by 3 bases, with 10 bases between the two germline ends. CDR3 in DNA: TGTGCCAGCAATATCGGGGGCTACAATGAGCAGTTCTTC. It encodes CASNIGGYNEQFF.